The clone carrying this TCR beta chain came up once. What it binds is not known. TCRdb's copy holds only in-frame clones and misses some; the assay was immunoSEQ multiplex PCR. The sample lists millions of clones; approximately 92% were seen once. This sample stems from a study of shared clonotypes between healthy human individuals. In the study overall: The study used three CD4 naive, three CD4 memory, two CD8 naive and one CD8 memory plate per donor.

The study drew all its donors from Caucasian adults living in Nashville, Tennessee. The study, taken as a whole, reports: Estimated richness values were generally larger in naive subsets than in memory subsets. Relative to their counterparts shared across all four donors, non-shared clonotypes exhibited diminished generation probabilities.

Material: naive CD4+ T cells sorted from blood. The subset is: CD45RA+ positively selected. This clonotype originated in a man between 18 and 35 years old in good health.

The CDR3: CASSRGGPSGELFF. CDR3 nucleotides: TGTGCCAGCAGTAGGGGGGGGCCCTCCGGGGAGCTGTTTTTT. The gene calls are TRBV2 and TRBJ2-2, with D tentatively TRBD2 (7 bases). With 5 bases removed from V and 6 bases from J, the gap between germline ends came to 13 bases. The germline V gene encodes CDR1 SNHLY and CDR2 FYNNEI. The CDR3 is 14 amino acids.